Listed here are 20 T cell receptor beta chains from one sample, sequenced in a study of blood T cell repertoires in COVID-19. Sequencing was performed with immunoSEQ multiplex PCR; in TCRdb, only in-frame clones are kept and a portion is missing. The top ten clones hold 10% to 13% of a sample with more than 200,000 clones, more than 85% of them seen once. Sequencing input: peripheral blood. Source of these receptors: a woman aged 50 to 65 with COVID-19, enrolled during active disease.

This clone has just one count. The chain employs TRBV5-1 and TRBJ2-5; 9 bases agree with TRBD1. Germline V CDR1 and CDR2: SGHRS, YFSETQ. CDR3 length: 15 amino acids. Trimming at V came to 3 bases and at J to 4 bases, leaving 7 bases not matched to a gene. In nucleotides, the CDR3 is TGCGCCAGCAGCTCTAGGACAGGGGAAGTAGAGACCCAGTACTTC. This sequence encodes CASSSRTGEVETQYF.

This chain joins TRBV21-1 and TRBJ2-3; TRBD2 is the table's D call, not checked against the DNA. TRBV21-1 is tagged as a pseudogene. There are 17 residues in the CDR3. The CDR3 region has the DNA TGTGCCAGCAGCAAAGCCTCCGGGGGGCTCGGCACAGATACGCAGTATTTT. Its translation: CASSKASGGLGTDTQYF.

Ten or more counts support this clone. This chain connects TRBV6-5 to TRBJ1-5; D gene uncertain. Germline V lookup: CDR1 MNHEY, CDR2 SVGAGI. This CDR3 comprises 13 residues. Trimming pared 6 bases from V and 6 bases from J, leaving 12 bases between. CDR3 nucleotides: TGTGCCAGCAGACACGACATTTCTCAGCCCCAGCATTTT. This sequence encodes CASRHDISQPQHF.

The table lists this clone with a count of one. V gene TRBV6-4 combines with J gene TRBJ1-3; D gene unclear. There are 12 residues in the CDR3. Germline CDR1 is MRHNA and CDR2 is SNTAGT. V was trimmed by 5 bases and J by 2 bases, leaving 4 bases between them. The CDR3 DNA is TGTGCCAGCAGTCCGGCTGGAAACACCATATATTTT. Protein product: CASSPAGNTIYF.

A few counts support this clone. The chain links TRBV24-1 to TRBJ2-3; 7 bases map to TRBD2. CDR1 and CDR2 (germline): KGHDR, SFDVKD. The CDR3 spans 14 residues. V was clipped by 3 bases and J by 6 bases; unmatched bases: 5. The CDR3: CATSDDLGGDTQYF. The CDR3, as DNA: TGTGCCACCAGTGATGACCTGGGGGGGGATACGCAGTATTTT.

The rearrangement uses TRBV6-6 and TRBJ2-3; D gene uncertain. Trimming removed 7 bases from V and 4 bases from J, with 12 bases in between. The CDR3 is 13 amino acids. Germline V CDR1 and CDR2: MNHNY, SVGAGI (reference sequence). The CDR3, as DNA: TGTGCCAGCATATCACTTGTTGCAGATACGCAGTATTTT. Protein product: CASISLVADTQYF.

The V call is TRBV28, the J call TRBJ2-7; tentative D call: TRBD1 (7 bases). The germline V gene encodes CDR1 MDHEN and CDR2 SYDVKM. The CDR3 runs to 15 residues. Trimming removed 5 bases at V and 7 bases at J, with 21 bases between. CDR3 bases: TGTGCCAGCAGTAGACAGGGTAGACGTGGGGGGGAGCAGTACGTC. Protein sequence: CASSRQGRRGGEQYV.

The CDR3 sequence is CAWNSDRNNEQFF. In DNA form, the CDR3 reads TGTGCCTGGAACTCAGACAGAAACAATGAGCAGTTCTTC. The J gene is TRBJ2-1, the V gene TRBV30; D possibly corresponds to TRBD1 (5 bases). Trimming removed 4 bases at V and 5 bases at J, with 12 bases between. Per the germline V gene, CDR1 is GTSNPN and CDR2 is SVGIG (reference sequence). This CDR3 has 13 residues.

The chain carries TRBV15 and TRBJ2-3; D remains unclear. V dropped 1 base and J dropped 1 base, with 12 bases sitting between them. Looked up from germline, CDR1 is LNHNV and CDR2 is YYDKDF (reference sequence). The CDR3 is made up of 16 amino acids. CDR3 in DNA: TGTGCCACCAGCAGAGCCCAAACTATAGGCACAGATACGCAGTATTTT. This gives the protein CATSRAQTIGTDTQYF.

This chain joins TRBV9 and TRBJ2-3; 9 positions agree with TRBD1. The V and J ends lost 4 bases and 6 bases, in that order; junction bases with no gene match: 12. The CDR3 totals 16 residues. The germline V gene has CDR1 SGDLS and CDR2 YYNGEE. The CDR3, as DNA: TGTGCCAGCAGCACCGGACAGGGGAAGAAGGCGGATACGCAGTATTTT. Translation gives CASSTGQGKKADTQYF.

This clone was seen more than once but under ten times. Here the CDR3 reads CASSLASSGANVLTF. DNA for the CDR3: TGCGCCAGCAGCTTGGCGAGCTCTGGGGCCAACGTCCTGACTTTC. The chain recombines TRBV5-1 with TRBJ2-6; D is unresolved. The ends were cut back, 0 bases at V and 0 bases at J, with 4 bases in the middle. The CDR3 sequence is 15 residues long. CDR1 and CDR2 (germline): SGHRS, YFSETQ.

The chain links TRBV14 to TRBJ2-1; TRBD2 agrees at 15 bases. Germline V gene lookup returns CDR1 SGHDN and CDR2 FVKESK. Unmatched junction bases numbered 10, after V lost 4 bases and J lost 3 bases. The CDR3 contains 19 residues. The CDR3 DNA is TGTGCCAGCAGCCCCGGACTAGCGGGGGGGCGATTGCGCTACAATGAGCAGTTCTTC. Its translation: CASSPGLAGGRLRYNEQFF.

As concerns this clone: Other DNA sequences in this sample translate to the same CDR3. The chain couples TRBV24-1 to TRBJ1-2, with TRBD1 matching over 9 bases. Losses at the gene ends were 4 bases for V and 4 bases for J; bases not matched to a gene: 0. In germline, CDR1 is KGHDR, CDR2 SFDVKD. The CDR3 covers 13 residues. The CDR3 region is CATSETGGYGYTF. The CDR3 nucleotides are TGTGCCACCAGTGAGACAGGGGGCTATGGCTACACCTTC.

The V gene is TRBV2, the J gene TRBJ1-2; tentatively, D is TRBD1 (6 bases). The V end lost 5 bases, the J end lost 9 bases, and 16 bases lay between the germline ends. Germline loops: CDR1 SNHLY, CDR2 FYNNEI. The CDR3 is 13 residues long. CDR3 DNA: TGTGCCAGCAGTAATATCAGGGGTTTGAGCTACACCTTC. Residues: CASSNIRGLSYTF.

This chain connects TRBV5-1 to TRBJ1-1; 7 positions agree with TRBD1. V trimming: 4 bases; J trimming: 2 bases; junction bases outside the gene matches: 5. From germline, CDR1 is SGHRS and CDR2 YFSETQ. This CDR3 has 14 residues. In DNA form, the CDR3 reads TGCGCCAGCAGCGGGGGGACAGCTAACACTGAAGCTTTCTTT. This codes for CASSGGTANTEAFF.

Only one count was recorded for this clone. The CDR3 loop is CATARGSRGANVLTF. The DNA for the CDR3 is TGTGCCACCGCCCGGGGGTCGCGGGGGGCCAACGTCCTGACTTTC. The chain employs TRBV19 and TRBJ2-6; weak D call: TRBD2 (6 bases). The germline V gene has CDR1 LNHDA and CDR2 SQIVND (reference sequence). The CDR3 has 15 residues. V was shortened by 10 bases and J by 4 bases, with 17 bases between the two germline ends.

This chain links TRBV5-8 with TRBJ2-6; D not resolved. The CDR3 runs 15 residues. The V end was cut by 3 bases, the J end by 0 bases, with 7 bases between. Germline CDR1 and CDR2: SGHTS and YDEGEE. CDR3 bases: TGTGCCAGCAGCTCCGACAACTCTGGGGCCAACGTCCTGACTTTC. Amino acid sequence: CASSSDNSGANVLTF. The full variable domain, rest sourced from reference TRBV5-8 and TRBJ2-6, is EAGVTQSPTHLIKTRGQQATLRCSPISGHTSVYWYQQALGLGLQFLLWYDEGEERNRGNFPPRFSGRQFPNYSSELNVNALELEDSALYLCASSSDNSGANVLTFGAGSRLTVL.

The chain combines TRBV3-1 (or the pseudogene TRBV3-2) with TRBJ1-1; 10 nucleotides agree with TRBD1. Losses at the gene ends were 3 bases for V and 11 bases for J; bases not matched to a gene: 3. This CDR3 has 12 residues. From germline, CDR1 is LGHDT and CDR2 YNNKEL (reference sequence). The CDR3 loop reads CASSHQGQGAFF. CDR3 nucleotides: TGTGCCAGCAGCCATCAGGGACAGGGGGCTTTCTTT.

The rearrangement joins TRBV6-6 to TRBJ1-4; 7 bases are a match to TRBD1. The germline V gene has CDR1 MNHNY and CDR2 SVGAGI (reference sequence). The CDR3 consists of 14 residues. V shed 5 bases, J shed 6 bases, and the junction held 6 bases outside the gene matches. CDR3 region: CASSRQGGDEKLFF. The CDR3 bases are TGTGCCAGCAGTCGACAGGGAGGGGATGAAAAACTGTTTTTT.

This rearrangement joins TRBV2 to TRBJ1-2; D possibly corresponds to TRBD1 (5 bases). Trimming left V 1 base short and J 8 bases short, with 17 bases between. Germline V CDR1 and CDR2: SNHLY, FYNNEI. CDR3 length: 15 residues. The CDR3 nucleotides are TGTGCCAGCAGTGAAGACGGCAGGGCCATGGGGGGCTACACCTTC. Translating it yields CASSEDGRAMGGYTF.